The 12 T cell receptor beta chains given below trace back to one sample, sequenced in a study of shared clonotypes between healthy human individuals. TCRdb keeps only in-frame clones here, not all; method: immunoSEQ multiplex PCR. The sample includes around 2.3 million clones, 90% to 97% of them seen just once. Sequenced input: naive CD4+ T cells sorted from blood. Subset defined: CD45RA+ positively selected. The origin of the receptors is a man aged 18 to 30 in good health.

The V call is TRBV7-2, the J call TRBJ1-2; the match to TRBD1 covers 9 bases. The CDR3 is made up of 14 amino acids. CDR1 and CDR2 (germline): SGHTA, FQGNSA. V trimming: 1 base; J trimming: 11 bases; junction bases outside the gene matches: 8. The CDR3 is CASSLGPPGQGYTF. The DNA for the CDR3 is TGTGCCAGCAGCTTAGGACCACCGGGACAGGGATACACCTTC.

The V gene is TRBV5-1, the J gene TRBJ2-7, with TRBD1 matching over 8 bases. CDR1 is SGHRS and CDR2 is YFSETQ in the germline V gene. The V gene end was trimmed by 7 bases and the J gene end by 0 bases; junction bases not matched to a gene: 9. CDR3 size: 15 residues. CDR3 DNA: TGCGCCAGCTTACCCCGGGACAGGAGCTCCTACGAGCAGTACTTC. Translating gives CASLPRDRSSYEQYF.

The chain has TRBV13 and TRBJ1-1; weak D call: TRBD1 (6 bases). This CDR3 contains 14 residues. Trimming left V 1 base short and J 3 bases short, with 9 bases between. Germline lookup yields CDR1 PRHDT and CDR2 FYEKMQ (reference sequence). Here the CDR3 reads CASSLVPGDTEAFF. The CDR3 DNA reads TGTGCCAGCAGCTTAGTGCCAGGGGACACTGAAGCTTTCTTT.

The chain joins TRBV30 to TRBJ1-4; 7 bases align to TRBD1. The CDR3 runs to 14 residues. Unmatched junction bases numbered 10, after V lost 5 bases and J lost 7 bases. The V gene's germline CDR1 is GTSNPN and CDR2 SVGIG (reference sequence). The CDR3: CAWHTGAPGEKLFF. In DNA form, the CDR3 reads TGTGCCTGGCATACAGGGGCGCCAGGTGAAAAACTGTTTTTT.

The rearrangement joins TRBV5-4 to TRBJ2-7; D perhaps matches TRBD1 (6 bases). The CDR3 sequence is 14 residues long. Trimming took off 1 base at V and 2 bases at J, with 10 bases between the two ends. Germline lookup yields CDR1 SGHNT and CDR2 YYREEE (reference sequence). CDR3 protein: CASSLKDSTYEQYF. As DNA, the CDR3 is TGTGCCAGCAGCTTGAAGGACAGTACCTACGAGCAGTACTTC. Full variable domain (remainder filled in from reference TRBV5-4 and TRBJ2-7): ETGVTQSPTHLIKTRGQQVTLRCSSQSGHNTVSWYQQALGQGPQFIFQYYREEENGRGNFPPRFSGLQFPNYSSELNVNALELDDSALYLCASSLKDSTYEQYFGPGTRLTVT.

This chain connects TRBV4-1 to TRBJ1-6, with D uncertain. The CDR3 consists of 17 residues. V shed 0 bases and J shed 6 bases, with 15 bases lying between them. The germline CDR1 and CDR2 sequences are MGHRA and YSYEKL. DNA of the CDR3: TGCGCCAGCAGCCAAGATAACCTGGGTACCCCTAATTCACCCCTCCACTTT. The encoded protein is CASSQDNLGTPNSPLHF.

The chain carries TRBV6-6 and TRBJ1-2; 9 positions agree with TRBD1. Germline CDR1 and CDR2: MNHNY and SVGAGI (reference sequence). The CDR3 spans 15 residues. V lost 4 bases to trimming and J lost 5 bases; unmatched junction nucleotides: 8. This chain's CDR3 is CASSSSRQGVYGYTF. Written as DNA, the CDR3 is TGTGCCAGCAGTTCTTCCAGACAGGGGGTTTATGGCTACACCTTC.

The rearrangement uses TRBV5-4 and TRBJ1-5; 9 nucleotides agree with TRBD1. The CDR3 has 13 amino acids. The germline V gene encodes CDR1 SGHNT and CDR2 YYREEE (reference sequence). Trimming cost V 4 bases and J 7 bases; bases outside gene matches: 3. The CDR3 here is CASSGGTGQPQHF. The CDR3 DNA follows: TGTGCCAGCAGCGGGGGGACAGGGCAGCCCCAGCATTTT.

The V call is TRBV2, the J call TRBJ2-5; weak D call: TRBD2 (6 bases). The germline V and J ends were trimmed by 6 bases and 0 bases, with 11 bases remaining between them. The CDR3 is made up of 14 amino acids. Per germline, CDR1 SNHLY and CDR2 FYNNEI. The CDR3 sequence: CASRASAYQETQYF. For the CDR3, the DNA is TGTGCCAGCAGGGCTAGCGCCTACCAAGAGACCCAGTACTTC.

CDR3 bases: TGCAGCGCCGTGACAGGGACGGACTATGGCTACACCTTC. Translating it yields CSAVTGTDYGYTF. This chain links TRBV29-1 with TRBJ1-2; 7 bases agree with TRBD1. Germline V gene sequence: CDR1 SQVTM, CDR2 ANQGSEA. Trimming cost V 7 bases and J 3 bases; bases outside gene matches: 8. The CDR3 extends over 13 amino acids.

The J gene is TRBJ1-2, the V gene TRBV5-6, with D unresolved. The CDR3 consists of 14 residues. CDR1 is SGHDT, CDR2 YYEEEE, per germline. The V end was cut by 4 bases, the J end by 4 bases, with 14 bases between. This chain's CDR3 is CASSLAGRTYGYTF. CDR3 bases: TGTGCCAGCAGCCTGGCAGGACGGACCTATGGCTACACCTTC.

This clone was observed once. The chain uses TRBV28 and TRBJ1-2; 10 nucleotides match TRBD1. This CDR3 has 13 residues. Germline values: CDR1 MDHEN, CDR2 SYDVKM. Losses at the gene ends were 6 bases for V and 4 bases for J; bases not matched to a gene: 2. Here the CDR3 DNA reads TGTGCCAGCAGGGGACAGGGGACCTATGGCTACACCTTC. Amino acid sequence: CASRGQGTYGYTF.